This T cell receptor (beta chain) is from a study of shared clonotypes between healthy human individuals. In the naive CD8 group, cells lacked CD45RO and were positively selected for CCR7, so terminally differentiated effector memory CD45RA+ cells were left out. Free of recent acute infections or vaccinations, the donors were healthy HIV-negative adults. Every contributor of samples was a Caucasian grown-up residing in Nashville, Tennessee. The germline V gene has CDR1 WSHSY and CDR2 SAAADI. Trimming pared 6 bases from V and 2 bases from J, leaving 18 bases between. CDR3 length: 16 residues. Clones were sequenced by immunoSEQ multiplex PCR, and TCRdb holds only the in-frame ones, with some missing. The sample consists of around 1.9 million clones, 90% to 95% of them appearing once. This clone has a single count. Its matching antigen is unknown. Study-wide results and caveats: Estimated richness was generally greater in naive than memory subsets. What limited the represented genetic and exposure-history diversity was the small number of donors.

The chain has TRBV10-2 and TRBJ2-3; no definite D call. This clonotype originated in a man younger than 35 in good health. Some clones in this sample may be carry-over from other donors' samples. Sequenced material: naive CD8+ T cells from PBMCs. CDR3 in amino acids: CASSPFVGVNTDTQYF. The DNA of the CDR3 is TGCGCCAGCAGCCCCTTCGTTGGGGTTAACACAGATACGCAGTATTTT.